This entry lists 12 T cell receptor beta chains sequenced from one sample in a study of PD-L1 blockade in urothelial cancer. Only in-frame clones appear in the TCRdb table, and some are missing; sequencing was by immunoSEQ multiplex PCR. Of 44,000 or so clones in the sample, approximately 88% were seen once. This specimen was PBMCs, taken around atezolizumab (anti-PD-L1) treatment. Source of these receptors: a man older than 75 with urothelial cancer.

V and J are TRBV18 and TRBJ2-1; TRBD2 agrees at 7 bases. The CDR3 length is 19 residues. V lost 4 bases and J lost 0; bases outside the gene matches: 15. The V gene's germline CDR1 is KGHSH and CDR2 LQKENI. This CDR3 is CASSQELAASKPSYNEQFF. In DNA, the CDR3 is TGTGCCAGCTCACAGGAGCTAGCGGCAAGTAAACCCTCCTACAATGAGCAGTTCTTC.

This chain connects TRBV29-1 to TRBJ1-5, with 7 bases identical to TRBD1. CDR1 and CDR2 (germline): SQVTM, ANQGSEA. Trimming took 6 bases from V and 3 from J; bases not matched to a gene: 8. The CDR3 loop spans 14 amino acids. The CDR3 region is CSVTGTADNQPQHF. The DNA of the CDR3 is TGCAGCGTAACCGGGACAGCTGACAATCAGCCCCAGCATTTT.

V and J are TRBV5-1 and TRBJ1-1; 7 bases are a match to TRBD1. The V segment lost 4 bases and the J segment 5 bases; nucleotides outside the gene matches: 8. CDR1 and CDR2 (germline): SGHRS, YFSETQ. The CDR3 has 14 amino acids. CDR3 residues: CASSATGVGTEAFF. The CDR3 DNA reads TGCGCCAGCAGCGCTACAGGGGTGGGTACTGAAGCTTTCTTT.

The chain has TRBV30 and TRBJ1-1; 7 nucleotides align to TRBD1. The CDR3 spans 12 residues. The V segment lost 1 base and the J segment 6 bases; nucleotides outside the gene matches: 2. Germline V lookup: CDR1 GTSNPN, CDR2 SVGIG (reference sequence). In nucleotides, the CDR3 is TGTGCCTGGAGTGGCCAGGGGGCTGAAGCTTTCTTT. Protein sequence: CAWSGQGAEAFF.

This clone showed up just a few times. This sequence joins TRBV2 and TRBJ2-1; 10 bases line up with TRBD2. The V and J ends lost 6 bases and 5 bases, in that order; junction bases with no gene match: 7. The CDR3 sequence is 15 residues long. Germline lookup yields CDR1 SNHLY and CDR2 FYNNEI. This CDR3 is CASRGTSVFHNEQFF. The CDR3 DNA follows: TGTGCCAGCAGGGGGACTAGCGTCTTCCACAATGAGCAGTTCTTC.

This chain links TRBV9 with TRBJ2-5; possibly TRBD2 for D (6 bases). The CDR3 is 14 amino acids. V lost 0 bases and J 3 bases, leaving 9 bases between the germline ends. CDR1 is SGDLS, CDR2 YYNGEE, per germline. CDR3 nucleotides: TGTGCCAGCAGCGTAGAGGGGAGGAAAGAGACCCAGTACTTC. Translating gives CASSVEGRKETQYF.

The chain uses TRBV2 and TRBJ2-7, with 7 positions matching TRBD2. The length of the CDR3 is 14 residues. Losses at the gene ends were 4 bases for V and 2 bases for J; bases not matched to a gene: 5. Germline loops: CDR1 SNHLY, CDR2 FYNNEI. CDR3 loop: CASSAQRGPYEQYF. As DNA, the CDR3 is TGTGCCAGCAGTGCCCAGCGGGGACCCTACGAGCAGTACTTC.

The chain employs TRBV7-9 and TRBJ2-7; 8 bases match TRBD1. The V and J ends lost 5 bases and 1 base, in that order; junction bases with no gene match: 10. This CDR3 has 16 residues. CDR1 is SEHNR and CDR2 is FQNEAQ in the germline V gene (reference sequence). The CDR3 nucleotides read TGTGCCAGCAGCGGTTCGGTCAGGACAGGGTCCTACGAGCAGTACTTC. This sequence encodes CASSGSVRTGSYEQYF.

The rearrangement links TRBV6-1 to TRBJ1-1; D is undetermined. CDR3 size: 13 residues. From germline, CDR1 is MNHNS and CDR2 SASEGT. V was shortened by 7 bases and J by 6 bases, with 15 bases between the two germline ends. The CDR3 region is CASIYPGSAEAFF. CDR3 nucleotide sequence: TGTGCCAGCATCTACCCGGGGTCAGCTGAAGCTTTCTTT.

The rearrangement joins TRBV7-2 to TRBJ2-7; TRBD1 matches at 10 bases. CDR1 is SGHTA and CDR2 is FQGNSA in the germline V gene. The CDR3 spans 15 residues. Germline trimming cut 6 bases from V and 1 base from J; bases unmatched to any gene: 6. CDR3 sequence reads: CASRRPGQGSYEQYF. The CDR3, as DNA: TGTGCCAGCAGGCGTCCGGGACAGGGGTCCTACGAGCAGTACTTC.

A single count supports this clone. An end of the junction differs from the germline gene, which may be a read error. This chain connects TRBV5-5 to TRBJ1-5, with D maybe TRBD1 (6 bases). There are 19 residues in the CDR3. From germline, CDR1 is SGHKS and CDR2 YYEKEE (reference sequence). The CDR3 region is CASSLVFVARGLSDQTQHF. Written as DNA, the CDR3 is TGTGCCAGCAGCTTGGTGTTTGTAGCGAGGGGGTTATCAGATCAGACCCAGCATTTT.

The chain combines TRBV5-1 with TRBJ2-1, with D possibly matching TRBD2 (6 bases). The germline CDR1 and CDR2 sequences are SGHRS and YFSETQ. The CDR3 is made up of 13 amino acids. The V end lost 4 bases, the J end lost 8 bases, and 13 bases lay between the germline ends. In nucleotides, the CDR3 is TGCGCCAGCAGCAAGTCGGGGGTTTATGAGCAGTTCTTC. Its protein product is CASSKSGVYEQFF.